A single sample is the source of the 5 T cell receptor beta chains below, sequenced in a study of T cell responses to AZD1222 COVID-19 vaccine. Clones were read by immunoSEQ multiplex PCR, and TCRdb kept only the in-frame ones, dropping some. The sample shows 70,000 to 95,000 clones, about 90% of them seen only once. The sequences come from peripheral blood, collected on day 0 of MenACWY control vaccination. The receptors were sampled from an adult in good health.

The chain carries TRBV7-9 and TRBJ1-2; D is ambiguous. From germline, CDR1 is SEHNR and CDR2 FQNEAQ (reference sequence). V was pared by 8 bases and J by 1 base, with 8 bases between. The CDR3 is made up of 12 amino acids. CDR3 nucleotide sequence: TGTGCCAGCCAACCACTTAACTATGGCTACACCTTC. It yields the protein CASQPLNYGYTF.

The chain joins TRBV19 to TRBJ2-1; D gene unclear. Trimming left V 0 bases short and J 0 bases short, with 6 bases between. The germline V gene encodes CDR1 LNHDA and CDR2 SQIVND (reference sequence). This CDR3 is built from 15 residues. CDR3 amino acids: CASSIDGFSYNEQFF. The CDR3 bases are TGTGCCAGTAGTATAGACGGCTTCTCCTACAATGAGCAGTTCTTC.

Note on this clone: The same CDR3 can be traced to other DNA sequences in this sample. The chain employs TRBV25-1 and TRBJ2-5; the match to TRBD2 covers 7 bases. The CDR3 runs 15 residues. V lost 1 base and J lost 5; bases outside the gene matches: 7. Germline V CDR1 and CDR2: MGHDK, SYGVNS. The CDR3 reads CASSEWERGKETQYF. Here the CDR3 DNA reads TGTGCCAGCAGTGAATGGGAGCGGGGAAAGGAGACCCAGTACTTC.

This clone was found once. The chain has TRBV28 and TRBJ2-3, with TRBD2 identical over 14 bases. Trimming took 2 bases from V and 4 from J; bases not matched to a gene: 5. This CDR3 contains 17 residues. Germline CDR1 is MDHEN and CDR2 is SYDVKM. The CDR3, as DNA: TGTGCCAGCAGTTTAGGGACTAGCGGGGGTTGGGCAGATACGCAGTATTTT. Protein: CASSLGTSGGWADTQYF. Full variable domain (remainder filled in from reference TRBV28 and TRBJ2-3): DVKVTQSSRYLVKRTGEKVFLECVQDMDHENMFWYRQDPGLGLRLIYFSYDVKMKEKGDIPEGYSVSREKKERFSLILESASTNQTSMYLCASSLGTSGGWADTQYFGPGTRLTVL.

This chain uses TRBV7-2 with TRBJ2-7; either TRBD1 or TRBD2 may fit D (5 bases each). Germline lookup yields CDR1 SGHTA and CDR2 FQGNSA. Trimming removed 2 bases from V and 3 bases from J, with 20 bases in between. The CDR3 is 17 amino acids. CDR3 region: CASSLSGLGQTNYEQYF. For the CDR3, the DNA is TGTGCCAGCAGCTTATCGGGGCTGGGCCAGACAAACTACGAGCAGTACTTC. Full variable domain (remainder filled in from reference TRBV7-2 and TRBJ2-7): GAGVSQSPSNKVTEKGKDVELRCDPISGHTALYWYRQSLGQGLEFLIYFQGNSAPDKSGLPSDRFSAERTGGSVSTLTIQRTQQEDSAVYLCASSLSGLGQTNYEQYFGPGTRLTVT.